Listed below are T cell receptor beta chains from one sample, sequenced in a study of early T cells in non-severe SARS-CoV-2 infection. TCRdb recomputed calls from the 5' RACE reads with MiXCR, one row per CDR3 protein. The table shows around 21,000 distinct CDR3 sequences, with 4% to 4.5% occurring only once. Sequencing was carried out using whole blood. The receptors here all came from an adult who was a healthcare worker with PCR-confirmed SARS-CoV-2 infection or an uninfected control (not recorded which). The CDR3 runs from the conserved cysteine through the conserved F or W. The D gene is left open where the match is weak. Clone sizes are given selectively: once, few, many, or a class where the clone is expanded.

cdr3_aa | cdr3_nt | j_call | v_call | d_call | clone_size
CASSPARSTEAFF | TGTGCCAGCAGCCCCGCCCGTTCCACTGAAGCTTTCTTT | TRBJ1-1 | TRBV7-8 | NA | many
CASSSGEGEVEAFF | TGTGCCAGCAGCTCCGGGGAGGGGGAGGTTGAAGCTTTCTTT | TRBJ1-1 | TRBV7-6 | NA | many
CASSETLSTATGELFF | TGTGCCAGCAGTGAAACCCTCTCGACAGCAACCGGGGAGCTGTTTTTT | TRBJ2-2 | TRBV27 | NA | few
CASSPLDNYGYTF | TGTGCCAGCTCACCATTAGACAACTATGGCTACACCTTC | TRBJ1-2 | TRBV18 | NA | few
CASRHKTGFANTGELFF | TGTGCCAGCAGACATAAGACAGGCTTCGCGAACACCGGGGAGCTGTTTTTT | TRBJ2-2 | TRBV7-2 | NA | many
CASSLAPGGPYQETQYF | TGCGCCAGCAGCTTGGCCCCGGGGGGACCGTACCAAGAGACCCAGTACTTC | TRBJ2-5 | TRBV5-1 | TRBD2 | few
CSALRGAGETQYF | TGCAGTGCTCTCCGCGGGGCTGGGGAGACCCAGTACTTC | TRBJ2-5 | TRBV20-1 | NA | many
CASSVAGVSGGYNEQFF | TGTGCCAGCAGCGTAGCGGGTGTTAGCGGGGGATACAATGAGCAGTTCTTC | TRBJ2-1 | TRBV9 | TRBD2 | medium-sized
CASSLSQGYGYTF | TGTGCCAGCAGCTTAAGTCAGGGCTATGGCTACACCTTC | TRBJ1-2 | TRBV11-2 | NA | NA
CASSEGQQGAPFF | TGTGCCAGCAGTGAAGGACAACAGGGGGCCCCGTTCTTC | TRBJ2-1 | TRBV2 | TRBD1 | many
CASSLDSGTEAFF | TGTGCCAGCAGCTTAGATAGTGGAACTGAAGCTTTCTTT | TRBJ1-1 | TRBV11-2 | NA | few
CASSYSFQGNTGELFF | TGTGCCAGCAGTTACTCTTTTCAGGGGAACACCGGGGAGCTGTTTTTT | TRBJ2-2 | TRBV6-5 | NA | few
CASTLGARASYGYTF | TGTGCCAGCACCCTGGGAGCACGAGCCAGCTATGGCTACACCTTC | TRBJ1-2 | TRBV11-3 | NA | many
CATSRGPVDTSYEQYF | TGTGCCACCAGCAGAGGACCCGTGGACACGTCCTACGAGCAGTACTTC | TRBJ2-7 | TRBV15 | NA | many
CASSWQKPPSNEKLFF | TGTGCCAGCAGTTGGCAAAAGCCCCCGTCGAATGAAAAACTGTTTTTT | TRBJ1-4 | TRBV6-5 | NA | many
CSARDLEGDYNEQFF | TGCAGTGCTAGAGATCTAGAAGGGGACTACAATGAGCAGTTCTTC | TRBJ2-1 | TRBV20-1 | NA | many
CASSPPIGQAATEAFF | TGTGCCAGCTCACCACCGATCGGACAGGCTGCCACTGAAGCTTTCTTT | TRBJ1-1 | TRBV18 | TRBD1 | many
CASSVAAGGFSYNEQFF | TGTGCCAGCAGCGTAGCCGCCGGCGGGTTCTCCTACAATGAGCAGTTCTTC | TRBJ2-1 | TRBV9 | NA | NA
CAISESVGVQGNEQFF | TGTGCCATCAGTGAGTCAGTTGGGGTCCAGGGCAATGAGCAGTTCTTC | TRBJ2-1 | TRBV10-3 | NA | few
CASSLAAGSGTEAFF | TGTGCCAGCAGCTTAGCGGCGGGAAGCGGCACTGAAGCTTTCTTT | TRBJ1-1 | TRBV7-9 | NA | medium-sized
CSVPMNTEAFF | TGCAGCGTCCCCATGAACACTGAAGCTTTCTTT | TRBJ1-1 | TRBV29-1 | NA | medium-sized
CASSLKGQGGTEAFF | TGTGCCAGCTCACTAAAGGGACAGGGGGGCACTGAAGCTTTCTTT | TRBJ1-1 | TRBV18 | TRBD1 | many
CASSFRAGQSETQYF | TGTGCCAGCAGCTTTCGGGCAGGGCAGTCCGAGACCCAGTACTTC | TRBJ2-5 | TRBV13 | NA | many
CASSPHQDRRETQYF | TGTGCCAGCAGCCCACACCAGGACAGGCGCGAGACCCAGTACTTC | TRBJ2-5 | TRBV9 | TRBD1 | few
CAWTRQDLNQPQHF | TGTGCCTGGACCCGACAGGACCTCAATCAGCCCCAGCATTTT | TRBJ1-5 | TRBV30 | NA | many
CASKVNGAMGVEFF | TGTGCCAGCAAGGTGAACGGGGCCATGGGGGTCGAGTTCTTC | TRBJ2-1 | TRBV2 | NA | few
CSARGGGNYNEQFF | TGCAGTGCTAGAGGGGGCGGAAACTACAATGAGCAGTTCTTC | TRBJ2-1 | TRBV20-1 | NA | many
CSANQVLSGNTIYF | TGCAGTGCTAACCAGGTCCTCTCTGGAAACACCATATATTTT | TRBJ1-3 | TRBV20-1 | NA | medium-sized
CASSLARLGNTEAFF | TGTGCCAGCAGCTTAGCCAGACTCGGGAACACTGAAGCTTTCTTT | TRBJ1-1 | TRBV7-8 | NA | many
CASSDRAGANVLTF | TGTGCCAGCAGTGACAGGGCTGGGGCCAACGTCCTGACTTTC | TRBJ2-6 | TRBV6-4 | NA | many
CASSSAASPDTQYF | TGTGCCAGCAGCTCCGCGGCTAGCCCAGATACGCAGTATTTT | TRBJ2-3 | TRBV11-2 | NA | few